The 27 T cell receptor beta chains presented below share a single source sample, sequenced in a study of blood T cell repertoires in COVID-19. TCRdb's copy holds only in-frame clones and misses some; the assay was immunoSEQ multiplex PCR. The profile shows some 74,000 clones, more than 85% of them singletons. The sequenced sample was peripheral blood. The receptors here all came from a middle-aged man with COVID-19, enrolled during active disease.

The V gene is TRBV19, the J gene TRBJ1-2; TRBD1 matches at 7 bases. The germline V gene has CDR1 LNHDA and CDR2 SQIVND (reference sequence). The ends lost 5 bases at V and 4 bases at J; junction bases unmatched: 10. The CDR3 is 15 residues long. The CDR3 sequence is CASSLHGTVSYGYTF. Here the CDR3 DNA reads TGTGCCAGTAGTCTCCACGGGACAGTATCCTATGGCTACACCTTC.

This clone was found a few times. This chain uses TRBV7-9 with TRBJ2-1; 8 bases are shared with TRBD2. This CDR3 has 14 residues. CDR1 SEHNR and CDR2 FQNEAQ come from the germline V gene (reference sequence). V dropped 4 bases and J dropped 15; count of bases not matched to a gene: 14. CDR3 coding DNA: TGTGCCAGCAGCTGGGGAGCGGGAGTTGAGGTACCGTTCTTC. Protein sequence: CASSWGAGVEVPFF.

The chain recombines TRBV7-3 with TRBJ1-1; D perhaps matches TRBD1 (5 bases). The length of the CDR3 is 14 residues. The V gene's germline CDR1 is SGHTA and CDR2 FQGTGA. Deletions cut 5 bases from V and 10 bases from J, with 20 bases between. The CDR3 nucleotides are TGTGCCAGCAGCCCCGGGACTGCTACAGAGAGAGCTTTCTTT. This encodes CASSPGTATERAFF.

This rearrangement joins TRBV30 to TRBJ1-5, with TRBD1 matching over 8 bases. V trimming: 4 bases; J trimming: 3 bases; junction bases outside the gene matches: 11. This CDR3 is 16 amino acids long. Germline V gives CDR1 GTSNPN, CDR2 SVGIG (reference sequence). In DNA, the CDR3 is TGTGCCTGGACCCCCGGGACAGGTTGGAACAATCAGCCCCAGCATTTT. Its translation is CAWTPGTGWNNQPQHF.

The genes are TRBV5-6 and TRBJ2-7, with 8 nucleotides matching TRBD1. The V gene end was trimmed by 2 bases and the J gene end by 2 bases; junction bases not matched to a gene: 3. CDR1 is SGHDT and CDR2 is YYEEEE in the germline V gene. The CDR3 is 14 residues long. Written as DNA, the CDR3 is TGTGCCAGCAGCTTCCAGGACAGGGCCTACGAGCAGTACTTC. Protein: CASSFQDRAYEQYF.

The chain employs TRBV5-1 and TRBJ1-4, with D possibly being TRBD1 (6 bases). V gave up 4 bases and J gave up 5 bases, with 12 bases separating them. Per the germline V gene, CDR1 is SGHRS and CDR2 is YFSETQ. The CDR3 contains 14 residues. The CDR3 loop is CASSRDTGNEKLFF. In DNA, the CDR3 is TGCGCCAGCAGCCGGGACACGGGGAATGAAAAACTGTTTTTT.

The chain uses TRBV19 and TRBJ1-4, with unresolved D. The CDR3 runs to 12 residues. CDR1 LNHDA and CDR2 SQIVND come from the germline V gene (reference sequence). Trimming pared 4 bases from V and 5 bases from J, leaving 5 bases between. The CDR3 coding sequence is TGTGCCAGTAGTACAGTAAATGAAAAACTGTTTTTT. Protein: CASSTVNEKLFF. Filled out from reference TRBV19 and TRBJ1-4, the complete variable domain reads DGGITQSPKYLFRKEGQNVTLSCEQNLNHDAMYWYRQDPGQGLRLIYYSQIVNDFQKGDIAEGYSVSREKKESFPLTVTSAQKNPTAFYLCASSTVNEKLFFGSGTQLSVL.

This chain connects TRBV7-3 to TRBJ2-3, with TRBD2 matching 9 bases. Looked up from germline, CDR1 is SGHTA and CDR2 is FQGTGA. V lost 5 bases to trimming and J lost 4 bases; unmatched junction nucleotides: 10. The CDR3 runs 16 residues. CDR3 region: CASSPHASGNADTQYF. In DNA, the CDR3 is TGTGCCAGCAGCCCGCACGCTAGCGGGAACGCAGATACGCAGTATTTT.

Regarding this clone: This same CDR3 is encoded by further DNA sequences in the sample. This rearrangement joins TRBV6-5 to TRBJ1-1; possibly TRBD1 for D (5 bases). CDR3 length: 15 residues. V lost 0 bases to trimming and J lost 4 bases, with 12 bases between them. Germline V gene data show CDR1 as MNHEY and CDR2 as SVGAGI. Here the CDR3 DNA reads TGTGCCAGCAGTTACTCGATCGTGGGGGGCACTGAAGCTTTCTTT. Encoded protein: CASSYSIVGGTEAFF.

This chain links TRBV5-4 with TRBJ1-6; D gene uncertain. CDR1 and CDR2 from the germline V gene are SGHNT and YYREEE (reference sequence). The CDR3 totals 16 residues. The V end was cut by 5 bases, the J end by 0 bases, with 12 bases between. Here the CDR3 reads CASRAGLSSYNSPLHF. CDR3 bases: TGTGCCAGCAGGGCGGGCCTCAGCTCCTATAATTCACCCCTCCACTTT.

The chain has TRBV4-3 and TRBJ1-5; D ambiguous. Trimming left V 0 bases short and J 1 base short, with 4 bases between. Germline values: CDR1 LGHNA, CDR2 YSLEER. This CDR3 is built from 14 residues. The CDR3 bases are TGCGCCAGCAGCCAAGATATGAGCAATCAGCCCCAGCATTTT. Amino acids: CASSQDMSNQPQHF.

The chain recombines TRBV6-1 with TRBJ1-2; D is uncertain. The CDR3 totals 15 residues. Per germline, CDR1 MNHNS and CDR2 SASEGT. V lost 2 bases, J lost 4 bases, and 14 bases lay in between. The CDR3 reads CASSESRPGTYGYTF. CDR3 bases: TGTGCCAGCAGTGAAAGTCGTCCAGGAACCTATGGCTACACCTTC.

This chain links TRBV4-3 with TRBJ2-1; weak D call: TRBD2 (6 bases). The CDR3 is 15 residues long. CDR1 LGHNA and CDR2 YSLEER come from the germline V gene. Trimming removed 2 bases at V and 1 base at J, with 9 bases between. CDR3 sequence: CASSQTSFSYNEQFF. DNA for the CDR3: TGCGCCAGCAGCCAAACTAGCTTTTCCTACAATGAGCAGTTCTTC.

The V call is TRBV28, the J call TRBJ1-3; TRBD1 agrees at 7 bases. The CDR3 length is 16 residues. Germline assignment: CDR1 MDHEN and CDR2 SYDVKM. Losses at the gene ends were 6 bases for V and 3 bases for J; bases not matched to a gene: 11. DNA for the CDR3: TGTGCCAGCAGCTCCGTCCCGACAGGGTATGGAAACACCATATATTTT. Translation gives CASSSVPTGYGNTIYF.

The CDR3 bases are TGCGCCAGCAGCCAAGAAACTAATAGCGAGCAGTACTTC. Its translation is CASSQETNSEQYF. The chain links TRBV4-3 to TRBJ2-7, with D unresolved. The CDR3 is 13 residues long. In germline, CDR1 is LGHNA, CDR2 YSLEER. Trimming removed 0 bases from V and 6 bases from J, with 9 bases in between.

This clone was seen just once. This chain connects TRBV10-3 to TRBJ2-7, with 13 nucleotides matching TRBD2. Germline assignment: CDR1 ENHRY and CDR2 SYGVKD. The length of the CDR3 is 17 residues. V lost 3 bases, J lost 2 bases, and 7 bases stayed unmatched. As DNA, the CDR3 is TGTGCCATCAGTGACAGGACTAGCGGGAGAGGGGCCTACGAGCAGTACTTC. This translates into CAISDRTSGRGAYEQYF.

The chain recombines TRBV19 with TRBJ2-4; a possible D gene is TRBD2 (6 bases). The CDR3 sequence is 16 residues long. Germline V gene data show CDR1 as LNHDA and CDR2 as SQIVND (reference sequence). Trimming shortened V by 5 bases and J by 0 bases, and 14 bases separated the two germline ends. In DNA, the CDR3 is TGTGCCAGTAGTGGGGGGACGGGGGTAGCCAAAAACATTCAGTACTTC. Translated: CASSGGTGVAKNIQYF.

This chain links TRBV6-5 with TRBJ2-1; D call uncertain. Trimming left V 5 bases short and J 0 bases short, with 5 bases between. This CDR3 is built from 13 residues. Looked up from germline, CDR1 is MNHEY and CDR2 is SVGAGI. CDR3 nucleotide sequence: TGTGCCAGCAGTCCAGGCTCCTACAATGAGCAGTTCTTC. Protein sequence: CASSPGSYNEQFF.

V is TRBV9 and J is TRBJ2-1; D is possibly TRBD2 (6 bases). Germline V gene lookup returns CDR1 SGDLS and CDR2 YYNGEE. With 4 bases removed from V and 0 bases from J, the gap between germline ends came to 17 bases. The CDR3 covers 17 residues. The CDR3 spells CASSPRIAASSYNEQFF. CDR3 nucleotides: TGTGCCAGCAGCCCGAGGATAGCGGCGAGCTCCTACAATGAGCAGTTCTTC.

CDR3 amino acids: CASSGVGQGINSNQPQHF. The CDR3 DNA follows: TGTGCCAGTAGTGGGGTCGGACAGGGCATCAATAGCAATCAGCCCCAGCATTTT. The rearrangement joins TRBV19 to TRBJ1-5, with 8 bases aligning to TRBD1. Germline assignment: CDR1 LNHDA and CDR2 SQIVND (reference sequence). This CDR3 region has 18 residues. J was trimmed by 0 bases and V by 5 bases; bases with no gene match: 12. Based on the CDR3 plus reference TRBV19 and TRBJ1-5, the full variable domain is DGGITQSPKYLFRKEGQNVTLSCEQNLNHDAMYWYRQDPGQGLRLIYYSQIVNDFQKGDIAEGYSVSREKKESFPLTVTSAQKNPTAFYLCASSGVGQGINSNQPQHFGDGTRLSIL.

With respect to this clone: Germline and junction disagree at one end, which may indicate a read error. The genes are TRBV5-5 and TRBJ2-1; 11 positions match TRBD2. Germline V lookup: CDR1 SGHKS, CDR2 YYEKEE (reference sequence). This CDR3 has 14 amino acids. CDR3 nucleotides: TGTGCCAGCAGGTTGGGACTAGCGGACAATGAGCAGTTCTTC. As protein: CASRLGLADNEQFF.

This sequence joins TRBV14 and TRBJ2-3, with D possibly matching TRBD2 (5 bases). Trimming took off 3 bases at V and 2 bases at J, with 18 bases between the two ends. There are 17 residues in the CDR3. Germline V gives CDR1 SGHDN, CDR2 FVKESK. The CDR3 DNA is TGTGCCAGCAGCCACGGATTGACGGGATATAACACAGATACGCAGTATTTT. This gives the protein CASSHGLTGYNTDTQYF.

This clone was seen once. The genes are TRBV6-4 and TRBJ2-2, with 10 bases that match TRBD2. The CDR3 contains 15 residues. Trimming at V came to 0 bases and at J to 6 bases, leaving 1 base not matched to a gene. CDR1 and CDR2 from the germline V gene are MRHNA and SNTAGT. In nucleotides, the CDR3 is TGTGCCAGCAGTGACTCAGCGGGAGGGCCCGGGGAGCTGTTTTTT. As protein: CASSDSAGGPGELFF.

V usage is TRBV18 and J usage is TRBJ2-7, with 9 bases aligning to TRBD2. The germline V gene has CDR1 KGHSH and CDR2 LQKENI. J gave up 6 bases and V 5 bases, and 8 bases lay outside the gene matches. There are 14 residues in the CDR3. CDR3 sequence reads: CASSGKREVGEQYF. CDR3 sequence (DNA): TGTGCCAGCTCAGGGAAGCGGGAGGTTGGCGAGCAGTACTTC. The whole variable domain, remainder taken from reference TRBV18 and TRBJ2-7, is NAGVMQNPRHLVRRRGQEARLRCSPMKGHSHVYWYRQLPEEGLKFMVYLQKENIIDESGMPKERFSAEFPKEGPSILRIQQVVRGDSAAYFCASSGKREVGEQYFGPGTRLTVT.

This clone was observed once. V is TRBV19 and J is TRBJ2-1; D is possibly TRBD2 (5 bases). The germline V and J ends were trimmed by 5 bases and 8 bases, with 16 bases remaining between them. The length of the CDR3 is 14 residues. Germline CDR1 and CDR2: LNHDA and SQIVND (reference sequence). The CDR3 DNA reads TGTGCCAGTAGTTTAGGGAGAACTAGGGATGAGCAGTTCTTC. Amino acid sequence: CASSLGRTRDEQFF.

CDR3 coding DNA: TGTGCCAGCAGTAAAGCGGGAGTTCTTCAAGAGACCCAGTACTTC. It encodes CASSKAGVLQETQYF. The chain uses TRBV27 and TRBJ2-5, with 8 bases aligning to TRBD2. Germline V gene lookup returns CDR1 MNHEY and CDR2 SMNVEV (reference sequence). V was pared by 5 bases and J by 2 bases, with 7 bases of the junction left unmatched. CDR3 size: 15 residues.

The gene calls are TRBV19 and TRBJ2-3, with D possibly TRBD2 on 5 matching bases. The CDR3 covers 16 residues. Trimming removed 3 bases at V and 3 bases at J, with 16 bases between. The germline CDR1 and CDR2 sequences are LNHDA and SQIVND (reference sequence). CDR3 protein: CASSMWGAAGTDTQYF. CDR3 sequence (DNA): TGTGCCAGTAGTATGTGGGGAGCGGCGGGTACAGATACGCAGTATTTT.